The source of this T cell receptor beta chain is a study of T cell responses to AZD1222 COVID-19 vaccine. Trimming took 6 bases from V and 3 from J; bases not matched to a gene: 7. CDR3 length: 15 amino acids. From germline, CDR1 is MDHEN and CDR2 SYDVKM. Some clones are missing from TCRdb's copy, which holds only in-frame ones; the method was immunoSEQ multiplex PCR. The sample holds just under 95,000 clones, under 95% seen once. For this clone: Antigen: not known.

Overall study results and limits: A mostly white British donor set with more females was recruited, and clonal diversity was possibly underestimated.

The genes are TRBV28 and TRBJ2-1, with TRBD1 identical over 8 bases. The specimen was peripheral blood, collected on day 0 of AZD1222 vaccination. The sequence was obtained from an adult in good health. Here the CDR3 reads CASRLRDRNYNEQFF. The CDR3 DNA follows: TGTGCCAGCAGACTTCGGGACAGGAACTACAATGAGCAGTTCTTC.